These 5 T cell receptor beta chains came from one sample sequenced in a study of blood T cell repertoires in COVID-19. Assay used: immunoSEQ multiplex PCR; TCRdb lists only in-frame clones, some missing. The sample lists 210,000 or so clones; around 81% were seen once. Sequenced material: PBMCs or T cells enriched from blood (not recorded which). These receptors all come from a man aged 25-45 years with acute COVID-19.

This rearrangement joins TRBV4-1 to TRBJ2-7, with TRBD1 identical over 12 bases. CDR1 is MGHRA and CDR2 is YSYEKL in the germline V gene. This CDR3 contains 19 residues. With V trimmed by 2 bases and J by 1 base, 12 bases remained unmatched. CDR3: CASSQRDRGRGQGSYEQYF. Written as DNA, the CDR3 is TGCGCCAGCAGCCAACGGGACAGGGGGCGCGGGCAGGGATCCTACGAGCAGTACTTC.

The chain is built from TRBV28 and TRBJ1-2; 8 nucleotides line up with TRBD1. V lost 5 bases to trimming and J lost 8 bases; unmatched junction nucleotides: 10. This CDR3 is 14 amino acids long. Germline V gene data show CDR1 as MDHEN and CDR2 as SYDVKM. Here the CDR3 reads CASSQVDRDYGYTF. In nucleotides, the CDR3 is TGTGCCAGCAGTCAAGTGGACAGGGATTACGGCTACACCTTC.

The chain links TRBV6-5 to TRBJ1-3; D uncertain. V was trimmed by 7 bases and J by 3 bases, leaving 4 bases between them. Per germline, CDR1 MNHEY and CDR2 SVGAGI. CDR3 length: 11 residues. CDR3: CASILGNTIYF. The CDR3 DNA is TGTGCCAGCATACTTGGAAACACCATATATTTT.

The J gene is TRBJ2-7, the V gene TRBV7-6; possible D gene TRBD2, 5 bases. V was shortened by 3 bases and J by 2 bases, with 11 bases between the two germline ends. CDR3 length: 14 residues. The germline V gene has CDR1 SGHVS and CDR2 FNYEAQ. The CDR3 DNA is TGTGCCAGCAGCTTGGGTCCGGGAACCTACGAGCAGTACTTC. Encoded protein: CASSLGPGTYEQYF.

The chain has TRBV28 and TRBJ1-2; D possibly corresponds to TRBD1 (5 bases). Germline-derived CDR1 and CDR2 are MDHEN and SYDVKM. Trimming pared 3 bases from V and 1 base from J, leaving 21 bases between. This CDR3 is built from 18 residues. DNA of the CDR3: TGTGCCAGCAGTTTCTCCGCGGCGGACAAAAGGGTTAACTATGGCTACACCTTC. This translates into CASSFSAADKRVNYGYTF.